This T cell receptor beta chain was observed in a study of blood T cells in healthy people across ages. Alongside a J-beta primer mix, a sample-barcoded 5' primer served in a second PCR lasting 7 to 11 cycles. TCRdb fed the 5' RACE reads into MiXCR, producing one record per CDR3 protein. The table lists about 1,600,000 distinct CDR3 sequences, 40% to 50% of them singletons, with roughly 7.9% in the top ten. CDR1 is MDHEN and CDR2 is SYDVKM in the germline V gene. V gave up 7 bases and J gave up 0 bases, with 10 bases separating them. The CDR3 loop spans 13 amino acids. This clonotype was found a few times.

The specimen sequenced was blood. The chain carries TRBV28 and TRBJ2-7, with D perhaps TRBD2 (5 bases). The TCR comes from a woman aged 18-29 years in good health. The CDR3 sequence: CASTSGISYEQYF. The CDR3 DNA follows: TGTGCCAGCACCTCGGGGATCTCCTACGAGCAGTACTTC.